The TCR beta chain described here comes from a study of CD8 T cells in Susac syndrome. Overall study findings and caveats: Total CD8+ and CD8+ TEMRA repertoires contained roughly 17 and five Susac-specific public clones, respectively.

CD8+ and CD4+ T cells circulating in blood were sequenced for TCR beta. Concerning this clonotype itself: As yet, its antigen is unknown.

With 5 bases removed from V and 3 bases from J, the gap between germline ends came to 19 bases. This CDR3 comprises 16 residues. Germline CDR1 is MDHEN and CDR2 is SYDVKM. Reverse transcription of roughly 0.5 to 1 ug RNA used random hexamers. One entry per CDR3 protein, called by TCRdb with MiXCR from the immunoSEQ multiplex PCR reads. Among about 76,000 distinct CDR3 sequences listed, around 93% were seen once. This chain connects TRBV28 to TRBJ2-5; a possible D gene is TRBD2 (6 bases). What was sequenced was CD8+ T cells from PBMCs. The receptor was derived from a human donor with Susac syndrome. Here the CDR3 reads CASSRNLERAKETQYF. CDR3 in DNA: TGTGCCAGCAGTCGAAACTTGGAGCGGGCCAAAGAGACCCAGTACTTC.